These T cell receptor beta chains were read from a single sample in a study of beta chain features in type 1 diabetes. Here immunoSEQ multiplex PCR was the method, and the copy in TCRdb shows in-frame clones only, minus some. The sample gives about half a million clones, approximately 10% of which show up once; approximately 0.045% is in the top ten. Sequences were obtained from naive CD4+ T cells from blood. Receptor source: a woman aged 18-35 years in good health. The CDR3 runs from the conserved cysteine through the conserved F or W. A D gene is named only where the DNA matches it firmly. Not every row has a clone size; where given, it reads once, few, many or a size class.

14,.,.,TRBJ1-1,TRBV7-2,TGTGCCAGCAGCTTAGTCCGCCAGGGCACTGAAGCTTTCTTT,CASSLVRQGTEAFF
19,.,TRBD2,TRBJ2-5,TRBV7-2,TGTGCCAGCATCGACAAGGGACTAGCGGGAGGGCCGGGAGGAGAGACCCAGTACTTC,CASIDKGLAGGPGGETQYF
15,.,TRBD2,TRBJ2-3,TRBV7-9,TGTGCCAGCAGCTTAGCTAGCGGGCCCACAGATACGCAGTATTTT,CASSLASGPTDTQYF
14,few,.,TRBJ2-5,TRBV28,TGTGCCAGCAAGTTGTGGGGTTCACAAGAGACCCAGTACTTC,CASKLWGSQETQYF
16,.,.,TRBJ2-3,TRBV9,TGTGCCAGCAGCGTAGCAAGGACATCTGCCACAGATACGCAGTATTTT,CASSVARTSATDTQYF
14,.,.,TRBJ2-2,TRBV9,TGTGCCAGCAGCGCTCGAACGAACACCGGGGAGCTGTTTTTT,CASSARTNTGELFF
14,.,.,TRBJ2-7,TRBV11-3,TGTGCCAGCAGCAGATCCGGGACCCCACCCGAGCAGTACTTC,CASSRSGTPPEQYF
16,.,.,TRBJ1-3,TRBV30,TGTGCCTGGAGAGGGATAAAGGGACGGGCTGGAAACACCATATATTTT,CAWRGIKGRAGNTIYF
12,.,.,TRBJ2-3,TRBV7-9,TGTGCCAGCAGCTTCCGGGACATAGCGCAGTATTTT,CASSFRDIAQYF
11,few,.,TRBJ2-1,TRBV7-9,TGTGCCAGCAGCGTGACGATAGAGCAGTTCTTC,CASSVTIEQFF
16,.,.,TRBJ2-2,TRBV7-6,TGTGCCAGCAGCTCAAGGCCCCTACTAGGAGGCGGGGAGCTGTTTTTT,CASSSRPLLGGGELFF
14,few,.,TRBJ2-7,TRBV18,TGTGCCAGCTCACCCCGGGGACTTGCCTACGAGCAGTACTTC,CASSPRGLAYEQYF
16,few,TRBD2,TRBJ2-2,TRBV12-5,TGTGCTAGTGGTTTGGACCGGACTAGATGGACCGGGGAGCTGTTTTTT,CASGLDRTRWTGELFF
14,.,TRBD1,TRBJ1-2,TRBV7-9,TGTGCCAGCAGCTCGGACAGGTTCGGCTATGGCTACACCTTC,CASSSDRFGYGYTF
13,few,.,TRBJ2-5,TRBV5-1,TGCGCCAGCAGCTTGGTTGTGGGAGAGACCCAGTACTTC,CASSLVVGETQYF
15,.,.,TRBJ2-1,TRBV7-2,TGTGCCAGCAGCTTATTCCTAGCGCTTTACAATGAGCAGTTCTTC,CASSLFLALYNEQFF
12,.,.,TRBJ1-2,TRBV9,TGTGCCAGCAGCGTAGATGTCTATGGCTACACCTTC,CASSVDVYGYTF
13,few,.,TRBJ1-2,TRBV29-1,TGCAGCGTTGCCCCGATCTCTAACTATGGCTACACCTTC,CSVAPISNYGYTF
13,few,TRBD2,TRBJ2-1,TRBV29-1,TGCAGCGTTGCGGGGAGGGCCAGAGATGAGCAGTTCTTC,CSVAGRARDEQFF
15,few,.,TRBJ2-2,TRBV7-2,TGTGCCAGCAGCTGGGGGCAGGGTAACACCGGGGAGCTGTTTTTT,CASSWGQGNTGELFF
15,few,TRBD1,TRBJ2-1,TRBV9,TGTGCCAGCAGCGCAGGGACAGGGGCCTACAATGAGCAGTTCTTC,CASSAGTGAYNEQFF
15,.,TRBD2,TRBJ2-7,TRBV7-3,TGTGCCAGCAGCTTATGGACTAGCGGGAGTGCGTACAAGTACTTC,CASSLWTSGSAYKYF
10,few,.,TRBJ2-7,TRBV18,TGTGCCAGCTCACGCGGCGAGCAGTACTTC,CASSRGEQYF
15,.,TRBD1,TRBJ2-7,TRBV2,TGTGCCAGCAGTGACCCGGGACAGGCTCCCTACGAGCAGTACTTC,CASSDPGQAPYEQYF
15,few,.,TRBJ2-3,TRBV4-2,TGTGCCAGCAGCCAGGTACAGGCTAGCACAGATACGCAGTATTTT,CASSQVQASTDTQYF
13,.,.,TRBJ2-7,TRBV27,TGTGCCAGCAGTTTAAAGCTCAGGACAGAGCAGTACTTC,CASSLKLRTEQYF
14,few,.,TRBJ2-7,TRBV7-3,TGTGCCAGCACCCACCGACAGTACTCCTACGAGCAGTACTTC,CASTHRQYSYEQYF
13,few,.,TRBJ1-1,TRBV7-2,TGTGCCAGCAGCTTAGTTCTTGGCGCTGAAGCTTTCTTT,CASSLVLGAEAFF
13,few,TRBD1,TRBJ2-7,TRBV29-1,TGCAGCGTTAACGACAGGGCATCCTACGAGCAGTACTTC,CSVNDRASYEQYF
16,.,.,TRBJ1-6,TRBV28,TGTGCCAGCAGGCCGGGGGGCGTTGCCCGTAATTCACCCCTCCACTTT,CASRPGGVARNSPLHF
13,few,.,TRBJ1-1,TRBV10-3,TGTGCCATCAGTCAACAGGAGAACACTGAAGCTTTCTTT,CAISQQENTEAFF
12,many,.,TRBJ2-1,TRBV7-9,TGTGCCAGAGCTCCCGTCTCTGGTGAGCAGTTCTTC,CARAPVSGEQFF
15,few,.,TRBJ1-2,TRBV7-2,TGTGCCAGCAGCTTAGGGCTTCTAAGGGACTATGGCTACACCTTC,CASSLGLLRDYGYTF
14,.,TRBD1,TRBJ1-6,TRBV5-1,TGCGCCAGCAGCTCGACAGGGAGATATTCACCCCTCCACTTT,CASSSTGRYSPLHF
17,.,TRBD2,TRBJ2-5,TRBV5-1,TGCGCCAGCAGCGGAACTCTGAGCGGGATGGCTGTAGAGACCCAGTACTTC,CASSGTLSGMAVETQYF
14,.,TRBD1,TRBJ1-5,TRBV15,TGTGCCACCAGCAGTCGACAGGGGCATCAGCCCCAGCATTTT,CATSSRQGHQPQHF
15,.,.,TRBJ2-7,TRBV9,TGTGCCAGCAGCGTAGATCCCAGCAGGTTGGGGGAGCAGTACTTC,CASSVDPSRLGEQYF
14,.,.,TRBJ2-6,TRBV10-3,TGTGCCATCAGTATGGGGTCCGGGGCCAACGTCCTGACTTTC,CAISMGSGANVLTF
15,few,.,TRBJ2-4,TRBV28,TGTGCCAGCAGTTTACCCGTGGGGACATTAAACATTCAGTACTTC,CASSLPVGTLNIQYF
17,.,.,TRBJ2-5,TRBV5-1,TGCGCCAGCAGCCAGAAGCCCGGGACTCCCGGGGAAGAGACCCAGTACTTC,CASSQKPGTPGEETQYF
11,.,.,TRBJ2-5,TRBV10-3,TGTGCCATCGGTACCCAAGAGACCCAGTACTTC,CAIGTQETQYF
16,.,.,TRBJ2-7,TRBV7-2,TGTGCCAGCAGCTCATCGACCGGGACACGAGCCTACGAGCAGTACTTC,CASSSSTGTRAYEQYF
18,.,TRBD1,TRBJ2-6,TRBV4-1,TGCGCCAGTGCCTCCCTCACAGGGGGACCTTCTGGGGCCAACGTCCTGACTTTC,CASASLTGGPSGANVLTF
18,.,TRBD2,TRBJ2-5,TRBV5-1,TGCGCCAGCAGCGTTGGGCTAGCGGGAACGTACAGCGGAGAGACCCAGTACTTC,CASSVGLAGTYSGETQYF
15,.,.,TRBJ1-6,TRBV4-1,TGCGCCAGCAGCCAAGTCATCACAGCTAATTCACCCCTCCACTTT,CASSQVITANSPLHF
16,.,.,TRBJ2-5,TRBV7-2,TGTGCCAGCAGCTTAGTGGAGGGGACCATTCAAGAGACCCAGTACTTC,CASSLVEGTIQETQYF
15,few,.,TRBJ2-5,TRBV10-3,TGTGCCATCAGTGGACAGGTTGGGGGCCAAGAGACCCAGTACTTC,CAISGQVGGQETQYF
16,.,TRBD2,TRBJ2-3,TRBV4-2,TGTGCCAGCAGCCAAGAAATAGCGGGGGGTGTAGATACGCAGTATTTT,CASSQEIAGGVDTQYF
17,.,TRBD1,TRBJ2-1,TRBV23-1,TGCGCCAGCAGCCAAGGGGACAGGGTAAATTTGTGGAATGAGCAGTTCTTC,CASSQGDRVNLWNEQFF
16,few,TRBD2,TRBJ2-3,TRBV4-3,TGCGCCAGCAGCCAGAGTACTAGCGGGATGGGAGATACGCAGTATTTT,CASSQSTSGMGDTQYF